This TCR beta chain was identified in a study of OX40 agonist ivuxolimab in advanced cancers. Regarding the study as a whole: Both CD4+ and CD8+ T cell populations in blood had undergone clonal expansion by week 6 at 0.1 to 3.0 mg/kg. Low levels of normalized T-cell clonal expansion also appeared in some nonresponders. CD8+ T cells showed, on average, more clonal expansion than CD4+ cells.

The CDR3 is 18 amino acids. V shed 4 bases and J 6 bases; nucleotides not matched to a gene: 14. Germline V lookup: CDR1 SGDLS, CDR2 YYNGEE. In the case of this clone: Antigen specificity is unknown.

The assay was immunoSEQ multiplex PCR, and TCRdb's table has in-frame clones only and misses some. The data show about 69,000 clones, 80% to 90% seen once. The input for sequencing was CD4+ or CD8+ T cells sorted from blood, taken in a trial of the OX40 agonist ivuxolimab. The chain links TRBV9 to TRBJ2-2, with TRBD2 matching 11 bases. The origin of this receptor is an adult with an advanced solid tumor such as melanoma, head and neck, liver or kidney cancer. In nucleotides, the CDR3 is TGTGCCAGCAGCCTAGGGGGGATGGGACTAGCGGCTGCCGGGGAGCTGTTTTTT. Translated, it gives CASSLGGMGLAAAGELFF.